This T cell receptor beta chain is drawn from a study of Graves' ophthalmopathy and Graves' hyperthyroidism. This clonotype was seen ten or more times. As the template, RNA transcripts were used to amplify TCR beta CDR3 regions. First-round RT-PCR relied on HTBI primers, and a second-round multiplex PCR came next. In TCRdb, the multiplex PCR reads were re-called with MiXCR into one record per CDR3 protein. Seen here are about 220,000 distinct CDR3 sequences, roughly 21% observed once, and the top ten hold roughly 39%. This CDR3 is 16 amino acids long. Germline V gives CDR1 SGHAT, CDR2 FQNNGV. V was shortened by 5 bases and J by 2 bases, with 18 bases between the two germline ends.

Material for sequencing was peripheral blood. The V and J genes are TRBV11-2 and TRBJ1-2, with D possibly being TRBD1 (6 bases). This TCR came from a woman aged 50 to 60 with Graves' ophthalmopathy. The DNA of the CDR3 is TGTGCCAGCAGCGAGGCGGGGGGCGCGTCCAACTATGGCTACACCTTC. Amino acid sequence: CASSEAGGASNYGYTF.